The 8 T cell receptor beta chains reported below all come from one sample, sequenced in a study of blood T cell repertoires in COVID-19 (TCRdb year 2020). Preparation of the library involved the immunoSEQ multiplex PCR assay. Held by TCRdb, this immuneACCESS table contains in-frame sequences only and omits some clones. Under half of the omission traces to an unresolved V gene where checked; the cause of the rest is unknown. This sample comprises around 400,000 clones, just over 90% of them detected only once. About 0.83% of the sample comes from the top ten. What was sequenced was PBMCs or T cells enriched from blood (not recorded which). These TCRs come from a middle-aged woman who had been exposed to COVID-19.

The V gene is TRBV19, the J gene TRBJ1-4; TRBD1 matches at 7 bases. Germline V gives CDR1 LNHDA, CDR2 SQIVND (reference sequence). The CDR3 has 13 residues. V gave up 4 bases and J gave up 8 bases; unmatched junction bases: 4. The chain's CDR3 is CASSTGGNEKLFF. CDR3 DNA sequence: TGTGCCAGTAGTACAGGGGGGAACGAAAAACTGTTTTTT.

The V call is TRBV6-5, the J call TRBJ1-2, with TRBD1 identical over 8 bases. This CDR3 contains 13 residues. V shed 5 bases and J 8 bases; nucleotides not matched to a gene: 7. Germline-derived CDR1 and CDR2 are MNHEY and SVGAGI. The CDR3 spells CASSPTGVGGYTF. The DNA for the CDR3 is TGTGCCAGCAGTCCGACAGGGGTGGGCGGCTACACCTTC.

This rearrangement joins TRBV2 to TRBJ1-4; weak D call: TRBD1 (5 bases). CDR1 SNHLY and CDR2 FYNNEI come from the germline V gene. This CDR3 is 15 amino acids long. V lost 8 bases to trimming and J lost 3 bases, with 16 bases between them. CDR3 bases: TGTGCCAGCCTCCTTAGGTCGGGGGCTAATGAAAAACTGTTTTTT. Encoded protein: CASLLRSGANEKLFF.

The chain employs TRBV2 and TRBJ1-1; 7 bases line up with TRBD1. The CDR3 is 14 residues long. Trimming removed 0 bases from V and 4 bases from J; junction bases left unmatched: 2. Germline assignment: CDR1 SNHLY and CDR2 FYNNEI. CDR3 coding DNA: TGTGCCAGCAGTGAAGCGCCAGGGGGCACTGAAGCTTTCTTT. It codes for CASSEAPGGTEAFF.

This chain joins TRBV7-9 and TRBJ2-4; D is unresolved. The ends were cut back, 7 bases at V and 0 bases at J, with 19 bases in the middle. This CDR3 has 17 amino acids. Per germline, CDR1 SEHNR and CDR2 FQNEAQ (reference sequence). CDR3 nucleotide sequence: TGTGCCAGCACCTCAATATCGACAAGTCTAGCCAAAAACATTCAGTACTTC. Translated: CASTSISTSLAKNIQYF.

The rearrangement joins TRBV19 to TRBJ1-3; D not resolved. Germline lookup yields CDR1 LNHDA and CDR2 SQIVND (reference sequence). This CDR3 is built from 14 residues. V lost 6 bases to trimming and J lost 0 bases, with 9 bases between them. The CDR3 DNA reads as TGTGCCAGTAGGTCTGGGAGCTCTGGAAACACCATATATTTT. This encodes CASRSGSSGNTIYF.

This chain uses TRBV14 with TRBJ2-3; D gene ambiguous. This CDR3 is built from 13 residues. Germline assignment: CDR1 SGHDN and CDR2 FVKESK. V lost 0 bases and J 2 bases, leaving 3 bases between the germline ends. The CDR3 reads CASSQELTDTQYF. Here the CDR3 DNA reads TGTGCCAGCAGCCAAGAACTCACAGATACGCAGTATTTT.

The chain employs TRBV29-1 and TRBJ2-1; D call uncertain. V was clipped by 5 bases and J by 9 bases, with 11 bases between them. The germline CDR1 and CDR2 sequences are SQVTM and ANQGSEA. There are 11 residues in the CDR3. This chain's CDR3 is CSVLAGIEQFF. CDR3 sequence (DNA): TGCAGCGTTTTGGCAGGCATTGAGCAGTTCTTC.